Described below is a single T cell receptor (beta chain) sequence and its context. This entry belongs to a study of T cells in Graves' hyperthyroidism and ophthalmopathy. Study overall: The authors collected peripheral blood at initial diagnosis, before any treatment.

Using RNA transcripts as the source, TCR beta CDR3 regions were amplified. The HTBI set primed first-round TCR CDR3 RT-PCR. A single record per CDR3 protein comes from TCRdb applying MiXCR to the multiplex PCR reads. The sample records 700,000 or so distinct CDR3 sequences, 16% being singletons. Trimming pared 3 bases from V and 9 bases from J, leaving 9 bases between. This CDR3 is built from 12 residues. Germline V lookup: CDR1 MGHRA, CDR2 YSYEKL. This chain uses TRBV4-1 with TRBJ2-1; the D call may be TRBD1 or TRBD2 (5 bases each). The source of this sequence is a young man with Graves' hyperthyroidism. The specimen sequenced was blood. CDR3 coding DNA: TGCGCCAGCAGCCAGGGGGAGCCTGAGCAGTTCTTC. Protein sequence: CASSQGEPEQFF.